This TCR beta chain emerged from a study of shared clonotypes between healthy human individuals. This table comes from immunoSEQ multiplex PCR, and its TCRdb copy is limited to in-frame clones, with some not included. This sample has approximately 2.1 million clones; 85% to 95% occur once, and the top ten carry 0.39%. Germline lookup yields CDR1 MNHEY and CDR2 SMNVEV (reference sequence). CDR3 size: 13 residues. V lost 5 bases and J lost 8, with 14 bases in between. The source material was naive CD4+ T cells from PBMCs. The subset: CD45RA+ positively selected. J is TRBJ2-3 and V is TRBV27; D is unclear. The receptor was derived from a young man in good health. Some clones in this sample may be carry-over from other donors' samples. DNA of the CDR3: TGTGCCAGCAGTACGGACCGGTCGGGTACGCAGTATTTT. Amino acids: CASSTDRSGTQYF.